This is a list of T cell receptor beta chains from one sample in a study of T cell responses to AZD1222 COVID-19 vaccine. Profiled with immunoSEQ multiplex PCR; TCRdb holds only in-frame clones, not every one. The sample carries roughly 140,000 clones, about nine tenths recorded once. Material: peripheral blood, obtained on day 0 of AZD1222 vaccination. All receptors come from an adult in good health. Each CDR3 is given without its conserved first and last residue. A D gene is named only where the DNA matches it firmly. Only part of the rows carry a size: once, few, many, or a class if the clone is expanded.

TRBV5-1 | 14 | - | TRBD1 | ASSLPTGAQTYEQY
TRBV7-9 | 14 | - | TRBD1 | ASSKSDRGNGNTIY
TRBV9 | 14 | - | TRBD1 | ASSVGGGTGDTEAF
TRBV3-1/TRBV3-2 | 12 | - | - | ASSQTSRGVEAF
TRBV21-1 | 12 | - | - | ASSKAEGNQPQH
TRBV6-2/TRBV6-3 | 13 | - | - | ASSSDGSLGDTQY
TRBV12-3/TRBV12-4 | 11 | once | - | ASRLISGNTIY
TRBV27 | 13 | - | - | ASSLRQGTNEKLF
TRBV4-3 | 11 | - | - | ASSQDLMGGYT
TRBV29-1 | 10 | - | - | SVPHPRDTQY
TRBV6-6 | 13 | - | - | ASSYYPGGDTEAF
TRBV7-9 | 9 | - | - | ASSLKSVQY
TRBV10-3 | 11 | - | - | AMTTGLGYEQY
TRBV28 | 11 | - | TRBD1 | ASSEGQDYGYT
TRBV9 | 15 | few | TRBD2 | ASSVDLAGPSTDTQY
TRBV28 | 12 | - | TRBD1 | ASSPSGTGRGYT
TRBV6-5 | 11 | few | - | ASSRDGTYEQY
TRBV18 | 13 | - | TRBD2 | ASSLRLAGEVEQF
TRBV3-1/TRBV3-2 | 14 | - | - | ASTSSRVPYNSPLH
TRBV6-5 | 12 | - | TRBD1 | ASQGAWSTDTQY
TRBV5-6 | 13 | - | TRBD1 | ASRFLDRDTGELF
TRBV29-1 | 12 | once | TRBD1 | SGGQGGGPDTQY
TRBV29-1 | 10 | few | - | SVAAGNQPQH
TRBV7-9 | 14 | - | TRBD2 | ASSIYSGRVPNEQF
TRBV9 | 12 | - | - | ASSVNDLTSPLH
TRBV7-6 | 18 | once | TRBD1 | ASSLGVPGQGAAKGNTIY